A selection of T cell receptor beta chains follows, all from one sample in a study of T cell repertoires in cytomegalovirus infection. TCRdb ran MiXCR on the reads and lists one entry per CDR3 protein. The sample has approximately 500,000 distinct CDR3 sequences, approximately 10% seen once. The sequenced sample consisted of PBMCs. The receptor set was obtained from a human donor in good health (CMV status not recorded). Some clones in this sample may be carry-over from other donors' samples. CDR3s include the opening cysteine and the closing phenylalanine or tryptophan. A D gene is named only where the DNA matches it firmly. Clone size appears in some rows only: once, few, many, or a class for an expanded clone.

d_gene	v_gene	abundance	j_gene	CDR3nt	CDR3aa
NA	TRBV18	few	TRBJ2-5	TGTGCCAGCTCCGGGACGCAAGAGACCCAGTACTTC	CASSGTQETQYF
TRBD2	TRBV6-6	many	TRBJ2-3	TGTGCCAGCAGCCCACGGGCGGGGGACAGCACAGATACGCAGTATTTT	CASSPRAGDSTDTQYF
NA	TRBV7-9	many	TRBJ2-2	TGTGCCAGGACAGGAGCGTCGAACACCGGGGAGCTGTTTTTT	CARTGASNTGELFF
TRBD1	TRBV7-6	many	TRBJ2-7	TGTGCCAGCAGCCTCGGGACAGGGCGGGAGCAGTACTTC	CASSLGTGREQYF
NA	TRBV28	NA	TRBJ1-5	TGTGCCAGCCAAGCAGGCGATAGCAATCAGCCCCAGCATTTT	CASQAGDSNQPQHF
NA	TRBV6-1	many	TRBJ1-3	TGTGCCAGCAGTGAGGGGTCCTTACCTTTCTCTGGAAACACCATATATTTT	CASSEGSLPFSGNTIYF
TRBD2	TRBV2	many	TRBJ2-3	TGTGCCAGCAGGCTAGCGGGGGGGCCTCGGAGCACAGATACGCAGTATTTT	CASRLAGGPRSTDTQYF
NA	TRBV6-6	many	TRBJ2-1	TGTGCCATTGCCGAACGGTTCCAGTTCTTC	CAIAERFQFF
TRBD2	TRBV6-1	many	TRBJ2-3	TGTGCCAGCAGTGAAGCGGGACTAGCGGGGATCGGTACAGATACGCAGTATTTT	CASSEAGLAGIGTDTQYF
NA	TRBV7-3	many	TRBJ2-2	TGTGCCAGCAGCCCGGCGGCAGGGACGAACACCGGGGAGCTGTTTTTT	CASSPAAGTNTGELFF
NA	TRBV3-1	few	TRBJ2-4	TGTGCCAGCAGCCAAGATTGGTCAGCCAAAAACATTCAGTACTTC	CASSQDWSAKNIQYF
TRBD2	TRBV9	many	TRBJ2-1	TGTGCCAGCAGCGTAAGGGCGGGGGTAACCTACAATGAGCAGTTCTTC	CASSVRAGVTYNEQFF
TRBD2	TRBV6-1	many	TRBJ2-5	TGTGCCAGCAGTAAACCCCTGACTAGCGGGAAAGAGACCCAGTACTTC	CASSKPLTSGKETQYF
TRBD2	TRBV7-8	many	TRBJ2-7	TGTGCCAGCAGCTTAATCGTGCTAGCGGGTTACCCCTACGAGCAGTACTTC	CASSLIVLAGYPYEQYF
NA	TRBV14	NA	TRBJ2-1	TGTGCCAGCAGTCAAATGGTTGGCGGGGTCTTCAAGGAGCAGTTCTTC	CASSQMVGGVFKEQFF
TRBD2	TRBV3-1	NA	TRBJ2-3	TGTGCCAGCAGCCTTAGCGGGAGTTTCGTTACGCAGTATTTT	CASSLSGSFVTQYF
TRBD1	TRBV20-1	many	TRBJ2-7	TGCAGTGCTAGAACTGTCCCGGGACAGGGGGCGGGCTACGAGCAGTACTTC	CSARTVPGQGAGYEQYF
NA	TRBV29-1	NA	TRBJ2-1	TGCAGCGTTCAAGAGGGTTACAATGAGCAGTTCTTC	CSVQEGYNEQFF
NA	TRBV7-2	many	TRBJ1-2	TGTGCCAGCAGCTTAAATCGAGTGGGGCGGTCCCACACCTTC	CASSLNRVGRSHTF
NA	TRBV9	NA	TRBJ1-5	TGTGCCAGCAGCGGGGAACAGGGTTTTCAGCCCCAGCATTTT	CASSGEQGFQPQHF